The next 20 T cell receptor beta chains were all read from a single sample in a study of blood T cells in healthy people across ages. A second about 7 to 12 cycle PCR used barcoded and J-beta primers. Each CDR3 protein gets one entry after TCRdb re-called the 5' RACE reads with MiXCR. The sample lists 1.8 million or so distinct CDR3 sequences, around 42% occurring once. The sample comprised blood. The receptors here all came from a human donor in good health.

This clonotype was observed a handful of times. The rearrangement joins TRBV15 to TRBJ1-5, with 8 nucleotides matching TRBD1. The trim removed 4 bases at V and 1 base at J, leaving 15 bases unmatched. Per the germline V gene, CDR1 is LNHNV and CDR2 is YYDKDF (reference sequence). The CDR3 loop spans 19 amino acids. CDR3 in amino acids: CATSTPDTDRGWSNQPQHF. DNA of the CDR3: TGTGCCACCAGCACTCCAGATACCGACAGGGGATGGAGCAATCAGCCCCAGCATTTT.

A few counts support this clonotype. The rearrangement links TRBV7-2 to TRBJ2-3; 12 nucleotides line up with TRBD2. This CDR3 is 15 amino acids long. The J segment lost 6 bases and the V segment lost 3 bases, leaving 4 bases of the junction unmatched. The germline gives CDR1 SGHTA, CDR2 FQGNSA. CDR3 region: CASSLTSGGPDTQYF. For the CDR3, the DNA is TGTGCCAGCAGCTTGACTAGCGGGGGTCCGGATACGCAGTATTTT.

This clonotype was seen more than once but under ten times. The chain links TRBV20-1 to TRBJ2-3; D tentatively reads TRBD1 or TRBD2 (5 bases each). Looked up from germline, CDR1 is DFQATT and CDR2 is SNEGSKA (reference sequence). This CDR3 spans 11 amino acids. V was pared by 7 bases and J by 4 bases, with 9 bases between. CDR3 sequence (DNA): TGCAGTGTCGGGGACCCAGATACGCAGTATTTT. Protein sequence: CSVGDPDTQYF.

This chain joins TRBV10-3 and TRBJ1-2, with 11 bases matching TRBD1. Germline V lookup: CDR1 ENHRY, CDR2 SYGVKD. This CDR3 spans 14 amino acids. The V gene end was trimmed by 6 bases and the J gene end by 3 bases; junction bases not matched to a gene: 3. The CDR3 DNA follows: TGTGCCATCAGACCGGGACAGGGGGACTATGGCTACACCTTC. It is translated as CAIRPGQGDYGYTF.

The chain carries TRBV11-3 and TRBJ2-5; TRBD2 might be the D (6 bases). With 1 base removed from V and 6 bases from J, the gap between germline ends came to 12 bases. The germline V gene encodes CDR1 SGHNT and CDR2 YENEEA. The CDR3 has 14 residues. CDR3 sequence: CASSLVASAKTQYF. The CDR3, as DNA: TGTGCCAGCAGCTTAGTGGCTAGCGCGAAGACCCAGTACTTC. The full variable domain, its missing parts supplied by reference TRBV11-3 and TRBJ2-5, is EAGVVQSPRYKIIEKKQPVAFWCNPISGHNTLYWYLQNLGQGPELLIRYENEEAVDDSQLPKDRFSAERLKGVDSTLKIQPAELGDSAVYLCASSLVASAKTQYFGPGTRLLVL.

The V gene is TRBV7-9, the J gene TRBJ2-2, with D unclear. V was trimmed by 6 bases and J by 5 bases, leaving 13 bases between them. The V gene's germline CDR1 is SEHNR and CDR2 FQNEAQ (reference sequence). This CDR3 spans 14 amino acids. The CDR3: CASRSGVRTGELFF. The CDR3 bases are TGTGCCAGCAGATCGGGTGTTAGGACCGGGGAGCTGTTTTTT.

This clonotype appeared once. The junction shows a germline mismatch at one end, possibly a read error. This chain joins TRBV7-2 and TRBJ2-5; no definite D call. Germline-derived CDR1 and CDR2 are SGHTA and FQGNSA. CDR3 length: 14 residues. CDR3 sequence reads: CAGSLGIGIRTQYF. The CDR3 DNA reads as TGTGCCGGCAGCTTAGGGATCGGAATTCGGACCCAGTACTTC.

The chain is built from TRBV2 and TRBJ2-5, with D possibly being TRBD1 or TRBD2 (6 bases each). V dropped 11 bases and J dropped 4 bases, with 20 bases sitting between them. This CDR3 is 14 amino acids long. Germline CDR1 reads SNHLY; CDR2 reads FYNNEI. The CDR3 protein is CAGNGGQGTETQYF. CDR3 nucleotides: TGTGCCGGCAACGGGGGCCAGGGGACAGAGACCCAGTACTTC.

The rearrangement links TRBV5-1 to TRBJ2-4; no clear D. Germline V gene lookup returns CDR1 SGHRS and CDR2 YFSETQ. CDR3 size: 14 residues. The ends were cut back, 4 bases at V and 8 bases at J, with 16 bases in the middle. The CDR3 loop is CASSPISPEDIQYF. As DNA, the CDR3 is TGCGCCAGCAGCCCGATATCCCCCGAGGACATTCAGTACTTC.

To note about this clonotype: In this CDR3 the conserved last residue, phenylalanine or tryptophan, is missing, so a read error is likely. The chain carries TRBV4-3 and TRBJ2-5; the D is unclear. V was shortened by 0 bases and J by 0 bases, with 8 bases between the two germline ends. The CDR3 consists of 15 residues. Germline CDR1 reads LGHNA; CDR2 reads YSLEER. In DNA form, the CDR3 reads TGCGCCAGCAGCCAAGATCTTGCCAACCAAGAGACCCAGTACTAC. Translating gives CASSQDLANQETQYY.

The V call is TRBV12-3 or TRBV12-4, the J call TRBJ1-2; unclear D gene. Trimming pared 0 bases from V and 1 base from J, leaving 9 bases between. CDR3 size: 15 residues. The CDR3, as DNA: TGTGCCAGCAGTTTAGCCTTCGGACTTAACTATGGCTACACCTTC. Amino acid sequence: CASSLAFGLNYGYTF.

Of note for this clonotype: At one of its ends the junction is not consistent with the germline gene, which may arise from a read error. The chain is built from TRBV7-2 and TRBJ2-1; 12 positions match TRBD1. Germline loops: CDR1 SGHTA, CDR2 FQGNSA. This CDR3 is 15 amino acids long. Written as DNA, the CDR3 is TGTGCCGGCAGTCCCGGGACAGGGGGCAAATATGAGCAGTTCTTC. It codes for CAGSPGTGGKYEQFF.

The V and J genes are TRBV6-2 or TRBV6-3 and TRBJ1-5, with D possibly TRBD1 on 5 matching bases. The germline V gene has CDR1 MNHEY and CDR2 SVGEGT. The CDR3 has 16 amino acids. V dropped 4 bases and J dropped 1 base, with 14 bases sitting between them. The CDR3 DNA sequence: TGTGCCAGCAGTTTCCCTCCAGGGACGAGCAATCAGCCCCAGCATTTT. Translated, it gives CASSFPPGTSNQPQHF.

The CDR3 reads CASSQDIGEYEQYF. The CDR3 coding sequence is TGCGCCAGCAGCCAAGATATCGGAGAGTACGAGCAGTACTTC. The V gene is TRBV4-3, the J gene TRBJ2-7; D is unclear. Germline lookup yields CDR1 LGHNA and CDR2 YSLEER. There are 14 residues in the CDR3. V lost 0 bases to trimming and J lost 4 bases, with 10 bases between them.

The gene calls are TRBV6-6 and TRBJ1-2; TRBD1 aligns across 10 bases. Germline assignment: CDR1 MNHNY and CDR2 SVGAGI (reference sequence). The CDR3 length is 13 residues. V gave up 4 bases and J gave up 10 bases; unmatched junction bases: 6. DNA for the CDR3: TGTGCCAGCAGTTGGGACAGGGGCGATGACTACACCTTC. Its translation: CASSWDRGDDYTF.

This clonotype was seen at least ten times. One end of the junction fails to match germline, which may point to a read error. CDR3 in DNA: TGTGCCAGCAGCTTAGAACAGTCTTCCTACGAGCAGTACTTC. Amino acids: CASSLEQSSYEQYF. This rearrangement joins TRBV12-3 or TRBV12-4 to TRBJ2-7; D gene uncertain. The CDR3 consists of 14 residues.

The chain has TRBV7-2 and TRBJ2-5; no clear D gene. The CDR3 has 12 residues. The germline CDR1 and CDR2 sequences are SGHTA and FQGNSA. Trimming shortened V by 6 bases and J by 9 bases, and 14 bases separated the two germline ends. CDR3 region: CASSTDPPAQYF. DNA of the CDR3: TGTGCCAGCAGTACGGACCCCCCAGCCCAGTACTTC.

V usage is TRBV7-9 and J usage is TRBJ1-4; no reliable D call. The V gene's germline CDR1 is SEHNR and CDR2 FQNEAQ (reference sequence). The V end was cut by 5 bases, the J end by 4 bases, with 11 bases between. The length of the CDR3 is 14 residues. CDR3 protein: CASSPSGVNEKLFF. CDR3 sequence (DNA): TGTGCCAGCAGCCCTAGCGGGGTTAATGAAAAACTGTTTTTT.

The chain is built from TRBV6-1 and TRBJ2-4, with 11 bases matching TRBD2. V lost 7 bases and J lost 6; bases outside the gene matches: 5. CDR1 is MNHNS, CDR2 SASEGT, per germline. The length of the CDR3 is 14 residues. CDR3 region: CASILGTSGNIQYF. CDR3 coding DNA: TGTGCCAGCATCCTCGGGACTAGCGGAAACATTCAGTACTTC.

The chain joins TRBV29-1 to TRBJ2-7; D possibly matches TRBD1 or TRBD2 (5 bases each). The CDR3 is 15 residues long. Germline-derived CDR1 and CDR2 are SQVTM and ANQGSEA. Trimming stripped 6 bases from V and 2 bases from J, with 20 bases between. The CDR3 DNA reads TGCAGCGTAGAGGACACCGGGACGCAACCCTACGAGCAGTACTTC. Its protein product is CSVEDTGTQPYEQYF.